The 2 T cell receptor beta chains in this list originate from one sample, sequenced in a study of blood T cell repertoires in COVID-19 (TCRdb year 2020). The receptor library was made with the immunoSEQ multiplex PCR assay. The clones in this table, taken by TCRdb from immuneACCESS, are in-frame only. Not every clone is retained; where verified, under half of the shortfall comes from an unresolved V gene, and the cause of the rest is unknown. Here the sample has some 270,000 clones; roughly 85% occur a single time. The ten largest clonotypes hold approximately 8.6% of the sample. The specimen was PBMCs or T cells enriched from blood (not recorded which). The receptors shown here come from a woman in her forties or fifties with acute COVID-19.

The DNA for the CDR3 is TGTGCCAGCAGCACGGACAGGGGGCTTCACAATGAGCAGTTCTTC. Translated: CASSTDRGLHNEQFF. The chain employs TRBV9 and TRBJ2-1; 11 bases are shared with TRBD1. The germline V gene encodes CDR1 SGDLS and CDR2 YYNGEE. The CDR3 loop spans 15 amino acids. J gave up 5 bases and V 4 bases, and 5 bases lay outside the gene matches.

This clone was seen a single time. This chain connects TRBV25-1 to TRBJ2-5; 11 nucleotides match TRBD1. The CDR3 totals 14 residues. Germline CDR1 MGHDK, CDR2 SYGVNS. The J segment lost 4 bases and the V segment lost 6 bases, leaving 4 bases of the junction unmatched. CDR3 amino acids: CASSGDRGTETQYF. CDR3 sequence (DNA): TGTGCCAGCAGCGGGGACAGGGGGACAGAGACCCAGTACTTC.